These 30 T cell receptor beta chains were all obtained from the same sample, sequenced in a study of blood T cell repertoires in COVID-19. TCRdb's table, derived via immunoSEQ multiplex PCR, lists solely in-frame clones and lacks some. The sample holds more than 45,000 clones; approximately 84% are singletons and the top ten take approximately 16%. Sequencing used peripheral blood. The origin of the receptors is a human donor with active COVID-19. The donor label of this sample is uncertain.

The rearrangement joins TRBV6-6 to TRBJ1-3, with D possibly TRBD1 on 5 matching bases. V lost 6 bases, J lost 0 bases, and 15 bases lay in between. CDR1 is MNHNY and CDR2 is SVGAGI in the germline V gene (reference sequence). There are 16 residues in the CDR3. DNA for the CDR3: TGTGCCAGCAGGGATACAGGAACCTTCTCTGGAAACACCATATATTTT. This encodes CASRDTGTFSGNTIYF.

The chain recombines TRBV5-1 with TRBJ2-4, with TRBD1 matching 7 bases. Looked up from germline, CDR1 is SGHRS and CDR2 is YFSETQ. With 1 base clipped from V and 0 bases from J, the junction kept 13 bases outside the gene matches. The CDR3 loop spans 19 amino acids. CDR3 coding DNA: TGCGCCAGCAGCTTGATCTCATCCGGGACAGCTATAGCCAAAAACATTCAGTACTTC. The encoded protein is CASSLISSGTAIAKNIQYF.

The CDR3 region has the DNA TGTGCCACCAGTGACTCTACTACGGACAGGGGGCAAGCAGCTTTCTTT. The encoded protein is CATSDSTTDRGQAAFF. The V call is TRBV24-1, the J call TRBJ1-1; TRBD1 matches at 11 bases. J was trimmed by 10 bases and V by 4 bases; bases with no gene match: 13. The CDR3 is 16 amino acids. Germline V gene lookup returns CDR1 KGHDR and CDR2 SFDVKD.

This clone appeared once. The V and J genes are TRBV10-1 and TRBJ1-5, with D tentatively TRBD1 (6 bases). The V end lost 4 bases, the J end lost 1 base, and 23 bases lay between the germline ends. Germline CDR1 is WNHNN and CDR2 is SYGVQD (reference sequence). The CDR3 covers 19 residues. CDR3 DNA sequence: TGCGCCAGCAGTGTCGTACAACTCGCAAGGACAGAAAGCAATCAGCCCCAGCATTTT. This translates into CASSVVQLARTESNQPQHF.

This clone was counted a single time. The chain joins TRBV19 to TRBJ1-1; D uncertain. Germline values: CDR1 LNHDA, CDR2 SQIVND (reference sequence). There are 12 residues in the CDR3. V lost 6 bases and J lost 0, with 5 bases in between. The CDR3 DNA follows: TGTGCCAGTAGACATATGAACACTGAAGCTTTCTTT. Protein sequence: CASRHMNTEAFF.

J is TRBJ1-1 and V is TRBV24-1, with D possibly TRBD1 on 6 matching bases. The CDR3 is made up of 14 amino acids. Trimming cost V 6 bases and J 0 bases, with 10 bases left between them. The germline gives CDR1 KGHDR, CDR2 SFDVKD. The CDR3 region is CATSWDTLNTEAFF. The CDR3 nucleotides are TGTGCCACCAGTTGGGACACCCTGAACACTGAAGCTTTCTTT.

This chain connects TRBV30 to TRBJ1-2; D unclear. V lost 0 bases to trimming and J lost 6 bases, with 20 bases between them. CDR1 GTSNPN and CDR2 SVGIG come from the germline V gene (reference sequence). The CDR3 loop spans 16 amino acids. The CDR3 nucleotides are TGTGCCTGGAGTGTATCCGCGGCGTCAATTCCGAATGGCTACACCTTC. Its protein product is CAWSVSAASIPNGYTF.

This chain links TRBV2 with TRBJ2-3, with D unclear. The CDR3 has 11 residues. Germline lookup yields CDR1 SNHLY and CDR2 FYNNEI. The CDR3 DNA sequence: TGTGTCGGCAGGCGTACAGATACGCAGTATTTT. Protein: CVGRRTDTQYF.

The V call is TRBV19, the J call TRBJ2-1; 11 bases match TRBD1. Trimming took 1 base from V and 7 from J; bases not matched to a gene: 0. Germline V CDR1 and CDR2: LNHDA, SQIVND (reference sequence). This CDR3 comprises 14 residues. This chain's CDR3 is CASSIGDRGNEQFF. The DNA for the CDR3 is TGTGCCAGTAGTATAGGGGACAGGGGGAATGAGCAGTTCTTC.

The chain combines TRBV4-3 with TRBJ1-1; weak D call: TRBD1 (5 bases). The CDR3 has 18 amino acids. V gave up 2 bases and J gave up 3 bases, with 22 bases separating them. Germline values: CDR1 LGHNA, CDR2 YSLEER. The CDR3 here is CASSQSGGMVGWDTEAFF. The CDR3 bases are TGCGCCAGCAGCCAATCCGGGGGGATGGTAGGGTGGGACACTGAAGCTTTCTTT.

The chain links TRBV6-2 or TRBV6-3 to TRBJ1-2; the match to TRBD1 covers 8 bases. This CDR3 spans 15 amino acids. With 2 bases clipped from V and 8 bases from J, the junction kept 10 bases outside the gene matches. Germline values: CDR1 MNHEY, CDR2 SVGEGT. CDR3 bases: TGTGCCAGCAGTTACGCACTCAGGGGGCTCGAGGGCTACACCTTC. This gives the protein CASSYALRGLEGYTF.

The rearrangement joins TRBV7-2 to TRBJ2-3, with TRBD2 matching over 9 bases. The CDR3 extends over 15 amino acids. With V trimmed by 4 bases and J by 2 bases, 4 bases remained unmatched. Germline lookup yields CDR1 SGHTA and CDR2 FQGNSA. In DNA, the CDR3 is TGTGCCAGCAGCTCCCTAGCGGGGACCACAGATACGCAGTATTTT. This sequence encodes CASSSLAGTTDTQYF.

This chain connects TRBV6-5 to TRBJ1-1; 8 bases agree with TRBD1. Germline V gene data show CDR1 as MNHEY and CDR2 as SVGAGI. The CDR3 is 13 residues long. Trimming cost V 6 bases and J 4 bases; bases outside gene matches: 4. CDR3 amino acids: CASRDREGTEAFF. CDR3 nucleotide sequence: TGTGCCAGCAGGGACAGGGAAGGCACTGAAGCTTTCTTT.

The chain is built from TRBV3-1 (or the pseudogene TRBV3-2) and TRBJ1-1, with a tentative D call TRBD1 (5 bases). This CDR3 has 18 residues. V was shortened by 0 bases and J by 5 bases, with 22 bases between the two germline ends. Per germline, CDR1 LGHDT and CDR2 YNNKEL (reference sequence). DNA of the CDR3: TGTGCCAGCAGCCAAGAGCCCATATCGGGACTGGCCGATACTGAAGCTTTCTTT. Translating it yields CASSQEPISGLADTEAFF.

The CDR3 spells CASSRTGTGGYEQYF. CDR3 DNA: TGTGCCAGCAGTAGGACCGGGACAGGGGGTTACGAGCAGTACTTC. The genes are TRBV28 and TRBJ2-7, with 11 bases identical to TRBD1. The CDR3 covers 15 residues. The V segment lost 5 bases and the J segment 4 bases; nucleotides outside the gene matches: 7. CDR1 and CDR2 (germline): MDHEN, SYDVKM. The whole variable domain, remainder taken from reference TRBV28 and TRBJ2-7, is DVKVTQSSRYLVKRTGEKVFLECVQDMDHENMFWYRQDPGLGLRLIYFSYDVKMKEKGDIPEGYSVSREKKERFSLILESASTNQTSMYLCASSRTGTGGYEQYFGPGTRLTVT.

The chain uses TRBV5-6 and TRBJ1-1; 7 bases match TRBD1. Germline CDR1 reads SGHDT; CDR2 reads YYEEEE. V lost 6 bases, J lost 9 bases, and 14 bases stayed unmatched. The CDR3 consists of 14 residues. CDR3 protein: CASITQRWRGQAFF. Here the CDR3 DNA reads TGTGCCAGCATCACTCAACGGTGGAGGGGGCAAGCTTTCTTT.

The chain recombines TRBV18 with TRBJ2-6, with 11 bases that match TRBD1. This CDR3 is built from 15 residues. Germline lookup yields CDR1 KGHSH and CDR2 LQKENI. With V trimmed by 4 bases and J by 8 bases, 4 bases remained unmatched. CDR3 region: CASSRRDRGTNVLTF. The CDR3 nucleotides read TGTGCCAGCTCACGCCGGGACAGGGGGACCAACGTCCTGACTTTC.

This clone was seen once. This chain links TRBV10-3 with TRBJ1-3, with unresolved D. CDR3 length: 15 amino acids. Trimming stripped 6 bases from V and 5 bases from J, with 17 bases between. Germline assignment: CDR1 ENHRY and CDR2 SYGVKD. CDR3 DNA: TGTGCCATCAGCAGTGCCGGGTCCAGACGAAACACCATATATTTT. This translates into CAISSAGSRRNTIYF.

The chain uses TRBV5-1 and TRBJ1-1; 9 positions agree with TRBD1. Losses at the gene ends were 1 base for V and 4 bases for J; bases not matched to a gene: 2. CDR3 length: 14 residues. CDR1 is SGHRS and CDR2 is YFSETQ in the germline V gene. The CDR3 loop reads CASSLNRGLTEAFF. CDR3 in DNA: TGCGCCAGCAGCTTGAACAGGGGGCTCACTGAAGCTTTCTTT.

The rearrangement uses TRBV7-9 and TRBJ1-2, with a possible D match to TRBD1 (6 bases). V dropped 1 base and J dropped 8 bases, with 14 bases sitting between them. The CDR3 has 14 amino acids. From germline, CDR1 is SEHNR and CDR2 FQNEAQ (reference sequence). In DNA form, the CDR3 reads TGTGCCAGCAGCTTAGGGCCCCAGGGGTTAGGCTACACCTTC. Translating gives CASSLGPQGLGYTF.

CDR3 in DNA: TGTGCCAGCAGCCAAGACCCGGGACTAGCGGTGTACGAGCAGTACTTC. Protein: CASSQDPGLAVYEQYF. This chain links TRBV4-2 with TRBJ2-7, with TRBD2 identical over 11 bases. V dropped 0 bases and J dropped 4; count of bases not matched to a gene: 5. The CDR3 has 16 residues. CDR1 is LGHNA, CDR2 YNFKEQ, per germline.

V is TRBV5-1 and J is TRBJ1-2; perhaps TRBD1 as D (5 bases). The germline V gene encodes CDR1 SGHRS and CDR2 YFSETQ. The CDR3 contains 14 residues. Trimming removed 7 bases from V and 4 bases from J, with 17 bases in between. CDR3 protein: CASRVSTGSYGYTF. The DNA for the CDR3 is TGCGCCAGCCGGGTCTCCACAGGATCCTATGGCTACACCTTC.

This clone has only a few counts. The CDR3, as DNA: TGTGCCAGCAGCGACCGCCCGGGGAGCTCCACTAACTATGGCTACACCTTC. As protein: CASSDRPGSSTNYGYTF. The chain combines TRBV9 with TRBJ1-2; D gene ambiguous. Trimming pared 3 bases from V and 0 bases from J, leaving 18 bases between. From germline, CDR1 is SGDLS and CDR2 YYNGEE. This CDR3 has 17 amino acids.

The chain links TRBV10-3 to TRBJ2-5, with D maybe TRBD2 (6 bases). The CDR3 has 14 residues. V gave up 7 bases and J gave up 0 bases, with 12 bases separating them. CDR1 and CDR2 (germline): ENHRY, SYGVKD. The CDR3 bases are TGTGCCATCAAAGGGTGGGGGGACCAAGAGACCCAGTACTTC. Translated: CAIKGWGDQETQYF.

The rearrangement uses TRBV12-3 or TRBV12-4 and TRBJ1-1; maybe TRBD1 (6 bases). V dropped 6 bases and J dropped 11 bases, with 13 bases sitting between them. The CDR3 is 11 residues long. CDR3 amino acids: CASSYDRKAFF. DNA for the CDR3: TGTGCCAGCAGCTACGACAGGAAGGCTTTCTTT.

The gene calls are TRBV5-1 and TRBJ2-2, with TRBD2 as a possible D gene (5 bases). The CDR3 is 15 amino acids. V was pared by 3 bases and J by 0 bases, with 9 bases between. Germline V gene sequence: CDR1 SGHRS, CDR2 YFSETQ. The CDR3 bases are TGCGCCAGCAGCTGGACTCAATCGAACACCGGGGAGCTGTTTTTT. It codes for CASSWTQSNTGELFF.

This chain uses TRBV4-3 with TRBJ1-2; possible D gene TRBD1, 5 bases. CDR3 size: 15 residues. The germline V gene encodes CDR1 LGHNA and CDR2 YSLEER. Trimming cost V 0 bases and J 0 bases, with 8 bases left between them. The CDR3 DNA follows: TGCGCCAGCAGCCAAGACAGGGATCCTAACTATGGCTACACCTTC. Translated: CASSQDRDPNYGYTF.

V and J are TRBV7-8 and TRBJ2-7; possible D gene TRBD1, 6 bases. The V gene's germline CDR1 is SGHVS and CDR2 FQNEAQ. Trimming shortened V by 0 bases and J by 7 bases, and 13 bases separated the two germline ends. The CDR3 extends over 14 amino acids. The chain's CDR3 is CASSLATGRREQYF. In DNA, the CDR3 is TGTGCCAGCAGCTTAGCTACAGGGCGGAGAGAGCAGTACTTC.

This sequence joins TRBV6-6 and TRBJ2-5, with 10 bases identical to TRBD2. The germline gives CDR1 MNHNY, CDR2 SVGAGI (reference sequence). J gave up 4 bases and V 2 bases, and 4 bases lay outside the gene matches. The CDR3 is 15 amino acids. Here the CDR3 reads CASSYAAGGRETQYF. The CDR3 bases are TGTGCCAGCAGTTACGCAGCGGGGGGGCGAGAGACCCAGTACTTC.

The gene calls are TRBV5-8 and TRBJ1-5, with a weak D call TRBD1 (5 bases). Trimming took 3 bases from V and 0 from J, leaving 16 bases between them. The germline CDR1 and CDR2 sequences are SGHTS and YDEGEE. The CDR3 is 17 amino acids. The CDR3 DNA reads TGTGCCAGCAGCTGGAGTTCAGGGTTCCTTAGCAATCAGCCCCAGCATTTT. The encoded protein is CASSWSSGFLSNQPQHF. Combining the CDR3 with reference TRBV5-8 and TRBJ1-5 gives the whole variable domain EAGVTQSPTHLIKTRGQQATLRCSPISGHTSVYWYQQALGLGLQFLLWYDEGEERNRGNFPPRFSGRQFPNYSSELNVNALELEDSALYLCASSWSSGFLSNQPQHFGDGTRLSIL.